This T cell receptor beta chain was sequenced in a study of vaccination effects on CD4 cells after COVID-19. Antigen-specific CD4+ T cell clonotypes were called by their expansion after viral peptide-pool culture in ViraFEST. Having been cultured for less than 12 days, the cells underwent CD4+ T cell isolation. The study found no prior SARS-CoV-2 infection in the vaccine recipients, who tested negative for nucleocapsid antibodies. With regard to this clone: Its antigen is undetermined.

Method: immunoSEQ multiplex PCR; TCRdb's copy keeps in-frame clones and lacks some. The data contain approximately 40,000 clones, roughly two thirds of them seen just once; the ten biggest clones take up approximately 24%. V lost 0 bases and J lost 4, with 7 bases in between. The CDR3 extends over 14 amino acids. CDR1 is KGHSH, CDR2 LQKENI, per germline. Here the sequenced sample was CD4+ T cells from PBMCs cultured with SARS-CoV-2 spike peptides, taken before COVID-19 vaccination. The chain is built from TRBV18 and TRBJ1-5; possibly TRBD1 for D (5 bases). The origin of this receptor is a human donor who received a COVID-19 vaccine. The CDR3 loop is CASSPPGGNQPQHF. CDR3 coding DNA: TGTGCCAGCTCACCACCCGGGGGAAATCAGCCCCAGCATTTT.